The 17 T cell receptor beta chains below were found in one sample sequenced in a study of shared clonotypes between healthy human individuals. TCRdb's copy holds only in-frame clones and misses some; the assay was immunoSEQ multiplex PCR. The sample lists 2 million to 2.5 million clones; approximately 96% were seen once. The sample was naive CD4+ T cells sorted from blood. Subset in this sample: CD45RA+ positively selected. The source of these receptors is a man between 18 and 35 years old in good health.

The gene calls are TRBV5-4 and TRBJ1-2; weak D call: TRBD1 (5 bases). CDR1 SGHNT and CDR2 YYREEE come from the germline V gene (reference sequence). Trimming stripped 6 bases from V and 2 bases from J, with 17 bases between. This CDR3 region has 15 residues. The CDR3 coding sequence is TGTGCCAGCACCCCCCCAGGAGGGGAGAACTATGGCTACACCTTC. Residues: CASTPPGGENYGYTF.

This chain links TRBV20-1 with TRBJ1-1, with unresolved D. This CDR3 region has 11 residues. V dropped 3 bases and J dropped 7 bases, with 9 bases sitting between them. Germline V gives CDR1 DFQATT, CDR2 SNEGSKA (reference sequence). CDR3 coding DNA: TGCAGTGCTAGTGCCGGGGATGAAGCTTTCTTT. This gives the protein CSASAGDEAFF.

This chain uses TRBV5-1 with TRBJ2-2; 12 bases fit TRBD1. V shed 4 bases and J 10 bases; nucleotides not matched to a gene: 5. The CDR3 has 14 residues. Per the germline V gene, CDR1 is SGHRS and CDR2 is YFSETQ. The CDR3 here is CASSTGTGGLELFF. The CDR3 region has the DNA TGCGCCAGCAGCACCGGGACAGGGGGCTTGGAGCTGTTTTTT.

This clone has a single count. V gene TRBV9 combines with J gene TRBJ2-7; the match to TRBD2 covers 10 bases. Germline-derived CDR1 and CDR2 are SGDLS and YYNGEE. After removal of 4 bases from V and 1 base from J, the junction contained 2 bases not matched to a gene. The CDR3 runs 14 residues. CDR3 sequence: CASSKLAGSYEQYF. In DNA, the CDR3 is TGTGCCAGCAGCAAACTAGCGGGATCCTACGAGCAGTACTTC.

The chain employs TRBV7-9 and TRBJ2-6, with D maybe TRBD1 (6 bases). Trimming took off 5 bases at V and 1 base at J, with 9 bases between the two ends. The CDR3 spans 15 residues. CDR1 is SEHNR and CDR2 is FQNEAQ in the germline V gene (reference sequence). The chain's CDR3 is CASSQTGSGANVLTF. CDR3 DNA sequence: TGTGCCAGCAGCCAGACAGGTTCTGGGGCCAACGTCCTGACTTTC.

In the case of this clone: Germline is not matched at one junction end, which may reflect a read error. In DNA, the CDR3 is TGTGCCAGCAGTGAACCCGGACTAGCGGGGCTTTTT. Translation gives CASSEPGLAGLF. V gene TRBV2 combines with J gene TRBJ2-3, with 12 bases fitting TRBD2. Germline values: CDR1 SNHLY, CDR2 FYNNEI. This CDR3 region has 12 residues.

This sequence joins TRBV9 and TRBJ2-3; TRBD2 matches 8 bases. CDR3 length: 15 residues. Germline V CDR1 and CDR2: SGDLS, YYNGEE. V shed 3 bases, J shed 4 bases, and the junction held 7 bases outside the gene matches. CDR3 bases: TGTGCCAGCAGCGCCTCCGGGACTAGTTCAGATACGCAGTATTTT. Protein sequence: CASSASGTSSDTQYF. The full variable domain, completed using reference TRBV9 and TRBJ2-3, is DSGVTQTPKHLITATGQRVTLRCSPRSGDLSVYWYQQSLDQGLQFLIQYYNGEERAKGNILERFSAQQFPDLHSELNLSSLELGDSALYFCASSASGTSSDTQYFGPGTRLTVL.

The CDR3 sequence is CASSLVGTGGIEQYF. The DNA for the CDR3 is TGTGCCAGCAGCTTAGTGGGGACAGGGGGCATAGAGCAGTACTTC. The chain carries TRBV7-9 and TRBJ2-7; TRBD1 matches 12 bases. CDR3 size: 15 residues. V trimming: 1 base; J trimming: 7 bases; junction bases outside the gene matches: 5. Germline loops: CDR1 SEHNR, CDR2 FQNEAQ (reference sequence).

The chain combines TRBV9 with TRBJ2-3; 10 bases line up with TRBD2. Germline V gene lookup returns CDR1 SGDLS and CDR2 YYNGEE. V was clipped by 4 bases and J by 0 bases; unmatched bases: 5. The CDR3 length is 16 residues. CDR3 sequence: CASSFTSGTSTDTQYF. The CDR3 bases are TGTGCCAGCAGCTTTACTAGCGGGACTAGCACAGATACGCAGTATTTT. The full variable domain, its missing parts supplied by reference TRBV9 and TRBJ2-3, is DSGVTQTPKHLITATGQRVTLRCSPRSGDLSVYWYQQSLDQGLQFLIQYYNGEERAKGNILERFSAQQFPDLHSELNLSSLELGDSALYFCASSFTSGTSTDTQYFGPGTRLTVL.

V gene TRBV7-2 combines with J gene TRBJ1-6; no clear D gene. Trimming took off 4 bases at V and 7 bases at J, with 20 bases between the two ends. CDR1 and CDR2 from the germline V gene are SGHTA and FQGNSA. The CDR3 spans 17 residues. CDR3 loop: CASSYRFLGNANSPLHF. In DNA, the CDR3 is TGTGCCAGCAGCTATCGGTTTCTGGGGAATGCGAATTCACCCCTCCACTTT.

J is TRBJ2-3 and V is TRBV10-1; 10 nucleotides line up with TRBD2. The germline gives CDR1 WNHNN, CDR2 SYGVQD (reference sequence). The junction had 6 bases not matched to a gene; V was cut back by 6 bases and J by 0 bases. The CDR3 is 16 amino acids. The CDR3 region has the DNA TGCGCCAGCAGCGGGACTAGCGCCGCTAGCACAGATACGCAGTATTTT. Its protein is CASSGTSAASTDTQYF.

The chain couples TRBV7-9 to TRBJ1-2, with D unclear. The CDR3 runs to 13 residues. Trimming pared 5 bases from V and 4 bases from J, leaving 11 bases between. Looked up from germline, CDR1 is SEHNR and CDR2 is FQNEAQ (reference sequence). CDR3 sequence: CASSRTDLYGYTF. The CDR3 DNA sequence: TGTGCCAGCAGCCGTACCGACCTCTATGGCTACACCTTC.

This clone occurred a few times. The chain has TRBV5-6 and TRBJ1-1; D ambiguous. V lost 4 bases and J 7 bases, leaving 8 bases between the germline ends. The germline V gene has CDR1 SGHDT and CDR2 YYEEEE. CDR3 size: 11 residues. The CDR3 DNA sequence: TGTGCCAGCAGCCGGACTTATGAAGCTTTCTTT. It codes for CASSRTYEAFF. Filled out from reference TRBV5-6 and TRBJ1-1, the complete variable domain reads DAGVTQSPTHLIKTRGQQVTLRCSPKSGHDTVSWYQQALGQGPQFIFQYYEEEERQRGNFPDRFSGHQFPNYSSELNVNALLLGDSALYLCASSRTYEAFFGQGTRLTVV.

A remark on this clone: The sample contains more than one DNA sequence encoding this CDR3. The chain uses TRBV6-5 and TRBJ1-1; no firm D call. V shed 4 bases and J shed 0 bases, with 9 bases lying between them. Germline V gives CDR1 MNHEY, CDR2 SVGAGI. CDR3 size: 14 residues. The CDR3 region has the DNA TGTGCCAGCAGTTCTCGGGGTATGAACACTGAAGCTTTCTTT. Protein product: CASSSRGMNTEAFF.

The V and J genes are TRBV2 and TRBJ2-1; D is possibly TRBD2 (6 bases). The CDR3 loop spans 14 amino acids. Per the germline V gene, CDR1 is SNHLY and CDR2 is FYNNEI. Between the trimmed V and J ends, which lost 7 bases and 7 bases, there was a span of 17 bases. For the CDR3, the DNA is TGTGCCAGCACGCCTAGCGAGACGCGTAATGAGCAGTTCTTC. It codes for CASTPSETRNEQFF.

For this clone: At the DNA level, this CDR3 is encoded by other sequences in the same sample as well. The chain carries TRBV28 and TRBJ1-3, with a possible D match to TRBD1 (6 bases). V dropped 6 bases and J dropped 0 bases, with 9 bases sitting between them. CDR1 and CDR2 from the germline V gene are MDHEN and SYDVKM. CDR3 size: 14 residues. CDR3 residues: CASRQGGSGNTIYF. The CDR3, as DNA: TGTGCCAGCAGACAAGGGGGCTCTGGAAACACCATATATTTT.

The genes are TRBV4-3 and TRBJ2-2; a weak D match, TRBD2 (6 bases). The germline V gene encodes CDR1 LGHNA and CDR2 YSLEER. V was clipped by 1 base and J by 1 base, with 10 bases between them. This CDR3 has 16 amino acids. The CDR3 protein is CASSQAPGGNTGELFF. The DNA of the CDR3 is TGCGCCAGCAGCCAAGCCCCCGGGGGGAACACCGGGGAGCTGTTTTTT.